This TCR beta chain was documented in a study of blood T cell repertoires in COVID-19. The wider study: The study drew acute and convalescent COVID-19 samples from the United States, Italy and Spain.

In the original workflow: Cell counts per sample came from amplifying reference gene primers. The repertoire was sequenced with immunoSEQ multiplex PCR; TCRdb's copy has only in-frame clones and lacks some. The V and J calls and the clone size are those of that table, but D and trimming were determined from the DNA. The table records approximately 300,000 clones, about 93% of them present only once. The CDR3 length is 13 residues. The V end was cut by 0 bases, the J end by 7 bases, with 6 bases between. Germline assignment: CDR1 MNHEY and CDR2 SMNVEV (reference sequence). The specimen sequenced was peripheral blood. This rearrangement joins TRBV27 to TRBJ2-2; unclear D gene. This TCR came from a woman aged 30 to 39 with COVID-19, enrolled during active disease. CDR3 coding DNA: TGTGCCAGCAGTTTATCGACATACGGGGAGCTGTTTTTT. Translation: CASSLSTYGELFF.